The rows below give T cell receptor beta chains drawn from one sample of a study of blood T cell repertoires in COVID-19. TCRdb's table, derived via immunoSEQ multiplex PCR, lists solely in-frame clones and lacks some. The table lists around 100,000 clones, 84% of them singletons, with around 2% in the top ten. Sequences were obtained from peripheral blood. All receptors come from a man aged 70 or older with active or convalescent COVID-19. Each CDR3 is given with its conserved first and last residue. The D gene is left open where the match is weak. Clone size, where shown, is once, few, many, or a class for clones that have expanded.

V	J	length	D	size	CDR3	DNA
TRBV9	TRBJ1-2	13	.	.	CASSKNEGDGYTF	TGTGCCAGCAGCAAAAATGAGGGGGATGGCTACACCTTC
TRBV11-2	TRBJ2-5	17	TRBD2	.	CASSPLALELAGETQYF	TGTGCCAGCAGCCCCCTGGCGCTGGAATTAGCGGGGGAGACCCAGTACTTC
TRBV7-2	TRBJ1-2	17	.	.	CASSLGGGGRKTDGYTF	TGTGCCAGCAGCTTAGGAGGGGGGGGACGGAAGACCGATGGCTACACCTTC
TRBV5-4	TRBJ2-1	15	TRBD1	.	CASSLDLTGGNEQFF	TGTGCCAGCAGCTTGGACCTAACAGGGGGCAATGAGCAGTTCTTC
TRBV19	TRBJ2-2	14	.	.	CASSTTWNTGELFF	TGTGCCAGTAGTACTACCTGGAACACCGGGGAGCTGTTTTTT
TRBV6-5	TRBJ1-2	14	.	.	CASSDITGNYGYTF	TGTGCCAGCAGCGACATAACAGGGAACTATGGCTACACCTTC
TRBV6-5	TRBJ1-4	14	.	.	CASRLQPSNEKLFF	TGTGCCAGCAGGTTACAGCCCTCTAATGAAAAACTGTTTTTT
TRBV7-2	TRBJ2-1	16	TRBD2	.	CASSLFSGGRNNEQFF	TGTGCCAGCAGCTTATTTAGCGGGGGGAGGAACAATGAGCAGTTCTTC
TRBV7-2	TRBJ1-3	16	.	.	CASSFASAISGNTIYF	TGTGCCAGCAGTTTCGCGTCCGCCATCTCTGGAAACACCATATATTTT
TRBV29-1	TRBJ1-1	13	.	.	CSAKDTQNTEAFF	TGCAGCGCCAAGGACACGCAGAACACTGAAGCTTTCTTT
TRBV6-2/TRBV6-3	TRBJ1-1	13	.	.	CASSYNWGGEAFF	TGTGCCAGCAGTTACAATTGGGGCGGTGAAGCTTTCTTT
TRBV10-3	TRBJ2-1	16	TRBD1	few	CAITKDRGSYYNEQFF	TGTGCCATCACCAAGGACAGGGGGTCTTACTACAATGAGCAGTTCTTC
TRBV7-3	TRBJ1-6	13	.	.	CASSETGGSPLHF	TGTGCCAGCAGCGAAACGGGGGGTTCACCCCTCCACTTT
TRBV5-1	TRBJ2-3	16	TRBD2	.	CASSLLGGVGTDTQYF	TGCGCCAGCAGCTTGCTCGGGGGGGTTGGCACAGATACGCAGTATTTT
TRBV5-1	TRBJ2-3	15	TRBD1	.	CASRRTGESTDTQYF	TGCGCCAGCAGGCGGACAGGAGAAAGCACAGATACGCAGTATTTT
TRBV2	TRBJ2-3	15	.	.	CASSEGGVGVDTQYF	TGTGCCAGCAGTGAAGGGGGCGTGGGCGTAGATACGCAGTATTTT
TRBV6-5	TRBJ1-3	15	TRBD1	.	CASSYQGESGNTIYF	TGTGCCAGCAGTTACCAGGGGGAGTCTGGAAACACCATATATTTT
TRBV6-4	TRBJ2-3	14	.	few	CASRKSLDTDTQYF	TGTGCCAGCAGGAAGAGTCTTGACACAGATACGCAGTATTTT
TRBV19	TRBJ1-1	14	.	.	CASRPARGVSSAFF	TGTGCCAGTAGACCAGCCCGAGGAGTCTCCTCAGCTTTCTTT